This TCR beta chain comes out of a study of blood T cell repertoires in COVID-19. Across the study: Sources were T cells, B-cell-depleted T cells, or PBMCs; the material itself was cDNA or gDNA.

This clone showed up just a few times. Profiling relied on immunoSEQ multiplex PCR, and the TCRdb table lists in-frame clones only, not all of them. The sample yields 100,000 to 150,000 clones, more than 70% seen once. V lost 4 bases and J lost 7, with 11 bases in between. This CDR3 is built from 13 residues. This sequence was found in a human donor in a cohort sampled during active COVID-19. The chain combines TRBV12-3 or TRBV12-4 with TRBJ1-5; D is undetermined. Sequenced sample: peripheral blood. The CDR3 region has the DNA TGTGCCAGCAGTTGGTCGGCGGAGCAGCCCCAGCATTTT. Its translation: CASSWSAEQPQHF.